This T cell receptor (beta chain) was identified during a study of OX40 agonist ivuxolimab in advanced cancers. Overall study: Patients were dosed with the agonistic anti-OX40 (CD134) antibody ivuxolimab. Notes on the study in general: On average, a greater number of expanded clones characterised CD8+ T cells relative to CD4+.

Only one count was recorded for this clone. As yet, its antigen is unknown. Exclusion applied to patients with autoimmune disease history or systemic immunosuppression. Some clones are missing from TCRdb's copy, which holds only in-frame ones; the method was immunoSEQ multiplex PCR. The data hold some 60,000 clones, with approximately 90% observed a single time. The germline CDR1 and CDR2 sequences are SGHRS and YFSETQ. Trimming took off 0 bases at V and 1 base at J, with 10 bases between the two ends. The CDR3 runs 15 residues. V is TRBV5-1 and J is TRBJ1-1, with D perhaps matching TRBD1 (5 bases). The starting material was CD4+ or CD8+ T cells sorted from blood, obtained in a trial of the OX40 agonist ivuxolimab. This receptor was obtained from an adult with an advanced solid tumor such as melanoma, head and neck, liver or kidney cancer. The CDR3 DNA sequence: TGCGCCAGCAGCTTGGCCGGGGGGGGGAACACTGAAGCTTTCTTT. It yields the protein CASSLAGGGNTEAFF. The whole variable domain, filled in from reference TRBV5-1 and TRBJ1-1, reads KAGVTQTPRYLIKTRGQQVTLSCSPISGHRSVSWYQQTPGQGLQFLFEYFSETQRNKGNFPGRFSGRQFSNSRSEMNVSTLELGDSALYLCASSLAGGGNTEAFFGQGTRLTVV.